Listed here is a single T cell receptor (beta chain). The antigen is not known. Germline values: CDR1 LNHDA, CDR2 SQIVND (reference sequence). V was pared by 7 bases and J by 0 bases, with 7 bases between. There are 13 residues in the CDR3. Primers for the PCR totalled 60 Vbeta and 13 Jbeta. Libraries were prepared by immunoSEQ multiplex PCR; TCRdb keeps only in-frame clonotypes and omits some of them. The sample shows approximately 90,000 clones, approximately 77% of them seen only once. This entry belongs to a study of cytomegalovirus exposure and HLA in healthy donors. Overall study results and limits: Upon later analysis, HLA-associated TCR beta chains proved more clonally expanded than other, equally common chains. A link between a missense DCLRE1C variant and TCR beta V- and J-gene trimming emerged from a later analysis. When analyzed later, the rates of TCR association showed variation by HLA locus, with DRB1 the most and HLA-C the fewest. Researchers counted over 150 TCR beta chains as cytomegalovirus-associated.

This sequence joins TRBV19 and TRBJ1-5; D not resolved. The sequence was collected from a woman between 40 and 50 years old in good health and CMV-seronegative. Material: PBMCs. The DNA of the CDR3 is TGTGCCAGTACCCAGAATAGCAATCAGCCCCAGCATTTT. Its protein product is CASTQNSNQPQHF.